This entry lists 21 T cell receptor beta chains sequenced from one sample in a study of blood T cells in healthy people across ages. A sample-barcoded 5' primer and a J-beta primer mix were used in a second PCR of roughly 7 to 11 cycles. TCRdb ran MiXCR on the 5' RACE reads and lists one entry per CDR3 protein. Here the sample spans 1.5 million to 2 million distinct CDR3 sequences, under 30% being singletons. Sequencing input: blood. The receptors stem from a woman in her 30s in good health.

This clonotype was recorded at least ten times. This chain uses TRBV7-2 with TRBJ2-7; a possible D gene is TRBD1 (6 bases). The length of the CDR3 is 13 residues. Trimming removed 3 bases from V and 5 bases from J, with 11 bases in between. The germline V gene encodes CDR1 SGHTA and CDR2 FQGNSA. This CDR3 reads CASSFGGPDEQYF. DNA for the CDR3: TGTGCCAGCAGCTTTGGGGGCCCTGACGAGCAGTACTTC.

This clonotype was counted between two and nine times. The genes are TRBV2 and TRBJ2-5; D uncertain. The CDR3 spans 15 residues. In germline, CDR1 is SNHLY, CDR2 FYNNEI. Trimming removed 4 bases from V and 5 bases from J, with 17 bases in between. This CDR3 is CASSGGPVGSETQYF. The DNA of the CDR3 is TGTGCCAGCAGTGGTGGGCCCGTCGGGTCGGAGACCCAGTACTTC.

This clonotype was seen many times. The gene calls are TRBV20-1 and TRBJ2-5, with 8 bases aligning to TRBD2. The germline V gene encodes CDR1 DFQATT and CDR2 SNEGSKA (reference sequence). The J segment lost 5 bases and the V segment lost 4 bases, leaving 9 bases of the junction unmatched. The CDR3 has 14 residues. The CDR3 DNA sequence: TGCAGTGCTAAGGCGGGAGGCTCTCTTGAGACCCAGTACTTC. It yields the protein CSAKAGGSLETQYF.

The V call is TRBV18, the J call TRBJ2-7; TRBD1 aligns across 10 bases. V gave up 0 bases and J gave up 3 bases; unmatched junction bases: 14. The germline CDR1 and CDR2 sequences are KGHSH and LQKENI. The CDR3 spans 19 residues. In nucleotides, the CDR3 is TGTGCCAGCTCACCACCTTTATCGTCGGGACAGGGGCGCATCTACGAGCAGTACTTC. Translation gives CASSPPLSSGQGRIYEQYF.

The chain carries TRBV9 and TRBJ2-7, with 8 bases identical to TRBD2. With V trimmed by 2 bases and J by 4 bases, 8 bases remained unmatched. The germline gives CDR1 SGDLS, CDR2 YYNGEE. The CDR3 contains 15 residues. The CDR3 loop is CASSVTGGAAYEQYF. In DNA, the CDR3 is TGTGCCAGCAGCGTCACCGGGGGGGCAGCTTACGAGCAGTACTTC.

This clonotype was detected a few times. This chain joins TRBV2 and TRBJ1-2, with no clear D. CDR1 and CDR2 (germline): SNHLY, FYNNEI. The CDR3 covers 12 residues. V was shortened by 8 bases and J by 3 bases, with 10 bases between the two germline ends. As DNA, the CDR3 is TGTGCCAGCGCGGGTACCTACTATGGCTACACCTTC. Translating gives CASAGTYYGYTF.

This clonotype was counted a few times. The chain employs TRBV28 and TRBJ1-5; unclear D gene. V lost 2 bases and J 2 bases, leaving 10 bases between the germline ends. This CDR3 region has 15 residues. Germline V CDR1 and CDR2: MDHEN, SYDVKM. Here the CDR3 reads CASSLRAAGNQPQHF. CDR3 sequence (DNA): TGTGCCAGCAGTTTACGCGCGGCAGGCAATCAGCCCCAGCATTTT.

Notes on this clonotype: A much larger clone lies one base from this, so it may be a read error. The chain couples TRBV6-5 to TRBJ2-7; no clear D gene. The CDR3 has 14 amino acids. CDR1 is MNHEY and CDR2 is SVGAGI in the germline V gene. The V and J ends lost 2 bases and 2 bases respectively, with 10 bases between them. This CDR3 is CASSYNGRTYEQYF. In nucleotides, the CDR3 is TGTGCCAGCAGTTACAACGGCAGGACCTACGAGCAGTACTTC.

DNA for the CDR3: TGCGCCAGCAGCTTGGCCAGAGGGCAGGGAGAAGCTTTCTTT. Protein sequence: CASSLARGQGEAFF. The J gene is TRBJ1-1, the V gene TRBV5-1, with TRBD1 as a possible D gene (5 bases). This CDR3 is 14 amino acids long. Trimming pared 0 bases from V and 8 bases from J, leaving 14 bases between. Germline CDR1 and CDR2: SGHRS and YFSETQ.

This clonotype was counted ten times or more. The genes are TRBV5-1 and TRBJ2-7; TRBD1 agrees at 9 bases. Germline assignment: CDR1 SGHRS and CDR2 YFSETQ. The trim removed 4 bases at V and 5 bases at J, leaving 10 bases unmatched. The CDR3 consists of 15 residues. CDR3 sequence: CASSPGGTGSHEQYF. The CDR3 nucleotides are TGCGCCAGCAGCCCAGGCGGGACAGGGTCCCACGAGCAGTACTTC.

As to this clonotype: Its ends do not fully match the called genes, so a read error is possible. The V call is TRBV20-1, the J call TRBJ2-4; the D is unclear. This CDR3 region has 11 residues. CDR1 and CDR2 from the germline V gene are DFQATT and SNEGSKA (reference sequence). Here the CDR3 reads CSGSPVNIQYF. Here the CDR3 DNA reads TGCAGTGGTTCTCCAGTCAACATCCAGTACTTC.

The chain links TRBV3-1 to TRBJ2-5, with unresolved D. The length of the CDR3 is 16 residues. The germline V gene has CDR1 LGHDT and CDR2 YNNKEL (reference sequence). The ends were cut back, 4 bases at V and 2 bases at J, with 17 bases in the middle. CDR3 sequence reads: CASSPPQRRLQETQYF. CDR3 nucleotide sequence: TGTGCCAGCAGCCCCCCGCAGAGACGGTTACAAGAGACCCAGTACTTC.

This clonotype has more than one count but fewer than ten. The chain is built from TRBV18 and TRBJ1-2; D remains unclear. The CDR3 length is 16 residues. The germline gives CDR1 KGHSH, CDR2 LQKENI. Trimming pared 5 bases from V and 8 bases from J, leaving 24 bases between. For the CDR3, the DNA is TGTGCCAGCTCAGACATGGTGGAAAGTCCCCTACGCGGCTACACCTTC. This encodes CASSDMVESPLRGYTF. Together with reference TRBV18 and TRBJ1-2, the CDR3 gives the full variable domain: NAGVMQNPRHLVRRRGQEARLRCSPMKGHSHVYWYRQLPEEGLKFMVYLQKENIIDESGMPKERFSAEFPKEGPSILRIQQVVRGDSAAYFCASSDMVESPLRGYTFGSGTRLTVV.

This chain uses TRBV7-2 with TRBJ1-1; TRBD1 might be the D (5 bases). Germline V gene lookup returns CDR1 SGHTA and CDR2 FQGNSA. The CDR3 is 14 amino acids. Deletions cut 5 bases from V and 4 bases from J, with 14 bases between. The CDR3 DNA reads TGTGCCAGCAGCCAAGGACAAATGGGCACTGAAGCTTTCTTT. This sequence encodes CASSQGQMGTEAFF. Drawing the rest from reference TRBV7-2 and TRBJ1-1, the complete variable domain is GAGVSQSPSNKVTEKGKDVELRCDPISGHTALYWYRQSLGQGLEFLIYFQGNSAPDKSGLPSDRFSAERTGGSVSTLTIQRTQQEDSAVYLCASSQGQMGTEAFFGQGTRLTVV.

CDR3 nucleotide sequence: TGTGCCACCAGCAGAGCTGGGACAGGGAGGAACTATGGCTACACCTTC. This translates into CATSRAGTGRNYGYTF. The chain is built from TRBV15 and TRBJ1-2, with 9 bases lining up with TRBD1. This CDR3 is built from 16 residues. In germline, CDR1 is LNHNV, CDR2 YYDKDF (reference sequence). With 1 base clipped from V and 2 bases from J, the junction kept 5 bases outside the gene matches.

V usage is TRBV5-1 and J usage is TRBJ1-1; D possibly corresponds to TRBD1 (6 bases). The CDR3 is 14 amino acids. Deletions cut 1 base from V and 2 bases from J, with 9 bases between. Germline-derived CDR1 and CDR2 are SGHRS and YFSETQ. CDR3 loop: CASSLRTDNTEAFF. The CDR3 bases are TGCGCCAGCAGCTTGAGGACAGATAACACTGAAGCTTTCTTT.

The table lists this clonotype with a few counts. The V and J genes are TRBV7-2 and TRBJ2-7; D may be TRBD1 or TRBD2 (5 bases each). Germline V gives CDR1 SGHTA, CDR2 FQGNSA. The CDR3 extends over 18 amino acids. The V end was cut by 1 base, the J end by 2 bases, with 21 bases between. As DNA, the CDR3 is TGTGCCAGCAGCTTAGGCACAGCTTGGGGGATTCTAACCTACGAGCAGTACTTC. Residues: CASSLGTAWGILTYEQYF.

The rearrangement joins TRBV20-1 to TRBJ1-5; D gene unclear. This CDR3 is 13 amino acids long. Germline CDR1 DFQATT, CDR2 SNEGSKA (reference sequence). V lost 0 bases and J 5 bases, leaving 8 bases between the germline ends. The CDR3 here is CSAREWTDQPQHF. Here the CDR3 DNA reads TGCAGTGCTAGAGAATGGACCGATCAGCCCCAGCATTTT.

This clonotype was seen many times. V and J are TRBV29-1 and TRBJ2-7, with 14 bases matching TRBD2. Germline lookup yields CDR1 SQVTM and CDR2 ANQGSEA. J lost 2 bases, V lost 6 bases, and 6 bases had no gene match. This CDR3 contains 15 residues. The CDR3 DNA reads as TGCAGCGTGGCCGGGACTAGCGGGAGCACCTACGAGCAGTACTTC. This sequence encodes CSVAGTSGSTYEQYF.

This chain uses TRBV12-3 or TRBV12-4 with TRBJ1-2; 7 bases match TRBD1. This CDR3 region has 13 residues. J lost 7 bases, V lost 1 base, and 3 bases had no gene match. The CDR3 is CASSLVAGGGYTF. In nucleotides, the CDR3 is TGTGCCAGCAGTTTAGTGGCAGGGGGTGGCTACACCTTC.

The rearrangement joins TRBV2 to TRBJ1-1; D unresolved. Germline V gene lookup returns CDR1 SNHLY and CDR2 FYNNEI. The V gene lost 0 bases and the J gene lost 0 bases, with 8 bases spanning the gap. This CDR3 region has 15 residues. CDR3 sequence: CASSEAERMNTEAFF. CDR3 DNA sequence: TGTGCCAGCAGTGAAGCCGAACGAATGAACACTGAAGCTTTCTTT.